This T cell receptor beta chain was captured in a study of shared clonotypes between healthy human individuals. The germline CDR1 and CDR2 sequences are SEHNR and FQNEAQ (reference sequence). Trimming pared 5 bases from V and 8 bases from J, leaving 12 bases between. CDR3 length: 13 residues. Under the authors' procedure: Junction-only sequences without quality scores were provided by ImmunoSEQ, so filtering was different. Produced via immunoSEQ multiplex PCR; TCRdb's table is partial and in-frame only. That table gives V, J and clone size, and the DNA gave D and trimming. The sample comprises 650,000 to 750,000 clones, less than 80% of which are singletons, and approximately 1.8% rests with the top ten.

The TCR comes from a woman aged 30 to 39 in good health. Specimen: memory CD4+ T cells sorted from blood. Subset meaning: CD45RA-negative fraction. The chain has TRBV7-9 and TRBJ1-4, with a tentative D call TRBD1 (5 bases). The CDR3 loop is CASSLQGNEKLFF. The CDR3 DNA follows: TGTGCCAGCAGCCTTCAGGGTAACGAAAAACTGTTTTTT. Complete variable domain (other parts from reference TRBV7-9 and TRBJ1-4): DTGVSQNPRHKITKRGQNVTFRCDPISEHNRLYWYRQTLGQGPEFLTYFQNEAQLEKSRLLSDRFSAERPKGSFSTLEIQRTEQGDSAMYLCASSLQGNEKLFFGSGTQLSVL.